Reported below is one T cell receptor beta chain. In the authors' methods: Reference gene primers were amplified, and this amplification served to estimate nucleated cell counts. Assay: immunoSEQ multiplex PCR; the TCRdb copy retains only in-frame clones and omits some. D and trimming come from the DNA, and the V and J calls and clone size come from that table. In the table there are over 250,000 clones, about 86% of which are singletons. The data belong to a study of blood T cell repertoires in COVID-19. Overall study: Samples taken during acute and convalescent COVID-19 were collected in the United States, Italy and Spain.

Seattle enrolled patients during active infection and tracked them longitudinally. This CDR3 region has 15 residues. V lost 4 bases to trimming and J lost 0 bases, with 13 bases between them. Germline lookup yields CDR1 LGHNA and CDR2 YNFKEQ. Sequences were obtained from peripheral blood. The rearrangement joins TRBV4-2 to TRBJ2-7, with D possibly TRBD2 on 5 matching bases. The receptor comes from a woman in her 70s with COVID-19, enrolled during active disease. The CDR3 sequence is CASSPTRFSSYEQYF. In nucleotides, the CDR3 is TGTGCCAGCAGCCCCACTAGGTTCAGCTCCTACGAGCAGTACTTC.